This TCR beta chain was obtained from a study of blood T cell repertoires in COVID-19. Sequencing used immunoSEQ multiplex PCR; TCRdb keeps in-frame clones, though not all of them. The table lists over 90,000 clones, roughly 89% of them singletons. With V trimmed by 2 bases and J by 13 bases, 5 bases remained unmatched. CDR1 and CDR2 (germline): SEHNR, FQNEAQ (reference sequence). This CDR3 has 12 amino acids. Sequencing was performed on peripheral blood. The chain couples TRBV7-9 to TRBJ1-5, with 7 bases matching TRBD1. The TCR sequence derives from an elderly woman in a cohort sampled during active COVID-19. The CDR3 DNA reads as TGTGCCAGCAGCTTACAGGGGGAACGGCAGCATTTT. This gives the protein CASSLQGERQHF.